These T cell receptor beta chains were read from a single sample in a study of hypomethylating agent response in myelodysplastic syndrome. Measured with immunoSEQ multiplex PCR; TCRdb has only the in-frame clones, and not every one. The data contain about 6,000 clones, around 80% of them singletons. Sequences were derived from bone marrow, sampled before or after starting hypomethylating agent treatment for myelodysplastic syndrome (not recorded which). Source of these receptors: a human donor with myelodysplastic syndrome. CDR3s include the opening cysteine and the closing phenylalanine or tryptophan. A D gene is named only where the DNA matches it firmly. Size is stated for part of the rows, as once, few or many counts, or as a class when the clone is expanded.

V gene: TRBV6-5
clone size: NA
D gene: NA
J gene: TRBJ1-5
CDR3 DNA: TGTGCCAGCAGTACTAAACGGGCAGCCCAGCATTTT
CDR3 protein: CASSTKRAAQHF

V gene: TRBV2
clone size: few
D gene: NA
J gene: TRBJ1-4
CDR3 DNA: TGTGCCAGCACCTATTCAGGGACAACTAATGAAAAACTGTTTTTT
CDR3 protein: CASTYSGTTNEKLFF

V gene: TRBV28
clone size: NA
D gene: NA
J gene: TRBJ2-1
CDR3 DNA: TGTGCCAGCAGCGGGAACAATGAGCAGTTCTTC
CDR3 protein: CASSGNNEQFF

V gene: TRBV10-3
clone size: NA
D gene: TRBD1
J gene: TRBJ2-5
CDR3 DNA: TGTGCCATCAGTGCGCGACAGGGGGCAGAGACCCAGTACTTC
CDR3 protein: CAISARQGAETQYF

V gene: TRBV7-9
clone size: NA
D gene: TRBD1
J gene: TRBJ1-6
CDR3 DNA: TGTGCCAGCAGCTCCGGGACAGGGGATTCACCCCTCCACTTT
CDR3 protein: CASSSGTGDSPLHF

V gene: TRBV30
clone size: few
D gene: NA
J gene: TRBJ1-2
CDR3 DNA: TGTGCCTGGAGTGGACAGACCCATGGCTACACCTTC
CDR3 protein: CAWSGQTHGYTF

V gene: TRBV7-2
clone size: NA
D gene: NA
J gene: TRBJ1-4
CDR3 DNA: TGTGCCAGCAGCTTTGGGAAGAATGAAAAACTGTTTTTT
CDR3 protein: CASSFGKNEKLFF

V gene: TRBV6-1
clone size: NA
D gene: NA
J gene: TRBJ1-5
CDR3 DNA: TGTGCCAGCAGTGAACGGTTGACAGGCGGCCGACAGCCCCAGCATTTT
CDR3 protein: CASSERLTGGRQPQHF

V gene: TRBV19
clone size: few
D gene: NA
J gene: TRBJ1-3
CDR3 DNA: TGTGCCAGTTACAAACAGGGATCCTCTGGAAACACCATATATTTT
CDR3 protein: CASYKQGSSGNTIYF

V gene: TRBV5-1
clone size: NA
D gene: NA
J gene: TRBJ1-2
CDR3 DNA: TGCGCCAGCAGCCAACTCCCATGGGCTAACTATGGCTACACCTTC
CDR3 protein: CASSQLPWANYGYTF

V gene: TRBV19
clone size: NA
D gene: TRBD2
J gene: TRBJ2-2
CDR3 DNA: TGTGCCAGTATGGATAGCGGGAGGAGGAACACCGGGGAGCTGTTTTTT
CDR3 protein: CASMDSGRRNTGELFF

V gene: TRBV15
clone size: NA
D gene: TRBD1
J gene: TRBJ2-1
CDR3 DNA: TGTGCCACCAGCAGCGGGACAGGGCGTTACAATGAGCAGTTCTTC
CDR3 protein: CATSSGTGRYNEQFF

V gene: TRBV5-4
clone size: NA
D gene: NA
J gene: TRBJ2-5
CDR3 DNA: TGTGCCAGCAGCCCCGACTCTGCTCAAGAGACCCAGTACTTC
CDR3 protein: CASSPDSAQETQYF

V gene: TRBV9
clone size: NA
D gene: TRBD2
J gene: TRBJ2-2
CDR3 DNA: TGTGCCAGCAGGGGAGGGGCCGGGGAGCTGTTTTTT
CDR3 protein: CASRGGAGELFF

V gene: TRBV6-1
clone size: NA
D gene: NA
J gene: TRBJ1-3
CDR3 DNA: TGTGCCAGCGGTTTACAATCTGGAAACACCATATATTTT
CDR3 protein: CASGLQSGNTIYF

V gene: TRBV5-1
clone size: once
D gene: NA
J gene: TRBJ1-1
CDR3 DNA: TGCGCCAGCAGCTTGGATCAGACTTCCACTGAAGCTTTCTTT
CDR3 protein: CASSLDQTSTEAFF

V gene: TRBV7-9
clone size: NA
D gene: NA
J gene: TRBJ1-2
CDR3 DNA: TGTGCCAGCAGCTTAGCGCGGGAAGGGTCAAACTATGGCTACACCTTC
CDR3 protein: CASSLAREGSNYGYTF

V gene: TRBV28
clone size: NA
D gene: TRBD1
J gene: TRBJ1-6
CDR3 DNA: TGTGCCAGCAGTCCGGGAAATGACAGGGGCAATAATTCACCCCTCCACTTT
CDR3 protein: CASSPGNDRGNNSPLHF

V gene: TRBV21-1
clone size: once
D gene: NA
J gene: TRBJ2-1
CDR3 DNA: TGTGCCAGCAGCAAACACAGGACAGGTGGTCGGGGGGAGCAGTTCTTC
CDR3 protein: CASSKHRTGGRGEQFF

V gene: TRBV5-5
clone size: NA
D gene: NA
J gene: TRBJ1-2
CDR3 DNA: TGTGCCAGCAGCTTGCCGGGGGCAGAAGAACTCTATGGCTACACCTTC
CDR3 protein: CASSLPGAEELYGYTF

V gene: TRBV19
clone size: NA
D gene: TRBD2
J gene: TRBJ2-1
CDR3 DNA: TGTGCCAGTAGTAATGGCGGGGGATACAATGAGCAGTTCTTC
CDR3 protein: CASSNGGGYNEQFF